One T cell receptor beta chain is described in this entry. What it binds is unknown. TCRdb's copy holds only in-frame clones and misses some; the assay was immunoSEQ multiplex PCR. The table shows about 160,000 clones, with 90% occurring only once. The data stem from a study of T cell responses to AZD1222 COVID-19 vaccine. Study at large: Pooling covered second doses at about 4 or about 12 weeks. Study-level findings and limits: CD4 TCRs associated with vaccination spanned spike, dominating at 160-218 and 743-854. Sampled repertoires all dated from after the peak T cell response.

The CDR3 spans 16 residues. The V gene lost 0 bases and the J gene lost 4 bases, with 16 bases spanning the gap. The germline V gene has CDR1 SGHRS and CDR2 YFSETQ. This TCR derives from an adult in good health. The V gene is TRBV5-1, the J gene TRBJ2-5; D is undetermined. Sequenced here: peripheral blood, sampled on day 0 of AZD1222 vaccination. CDR3 nucleotides: TGCGCCAGCAGCTTGGTTCCTTCAGGAATTCGAGAGACCCAGTACTTC. This codes for CASSLVPSGIRETQYF.